Shown below are 7 T cell receptor beta chains from a single sample sequenced in a study of T cells in women clearing cervical HPV infection. The repertoire was sequenced with immunoSEQ multiplex PCR; TCRdb's copy has only in-frame clones and lacks some. In all, the sample yields some 25,000 clones. The sequenced sample was blood buffy coat. The receptors originated from a woman aged 18 to 69 with a cervical HPV16 infection that either progressed to CIN3+ or cleared (not recorded which).

CDR3 DNA, as far as it was read: TGTGCCAGCAGCCCAGGGGACTCCTATAATTCACCC. This encodes CASSPGDSYNSP. The complete CDR3 reads CASSPGDSYNSPLHF. The gene calls are TRBV7-9 and TRBJ1-6; TRBD1 is a possible D gene (6 bases). The CDR3 extends 3 residues past the end of the read, so its final part is completed from the germline J gene. The V gene's germline CDR1 is SEHNR and CDR2 FQNEAQ (reference sequence). CDR3 length: 15 residues. The V and J ends lost 5 bases and 0 bases respectively, with 8 bases between them.

Note on this clone: With the read ending 3 residues before the CDR3 end, the germline J gene is used to fill in that end. The gene calls are TRBV6-2 or TRBV6-3 and TRBJ2-1; 9 nucleotides align to TRBD2. Germline trimming cut 2 bases from V and 0 bases from J; bases unmatched to any gene: 5. Germline CDR1 and CDR2: MNHEY and SVGEGT. The length of the CDR3 is 17 residues. The part of the CDR3 DNA that was read is TGTGCCAGCAGTTACCTTAGCGGGGGAGGCTCCTACAATGAG. Encoded protein: CASSYLSGGGSYNE. From start to end, the CDR3 is CASSYLSGGGSYNEQFF.

With regard to this clone: Read data end 3 residues before the CDR3 end; the end is taken from the germline J gene. V gene TRBV29-1 combines with J gene TRBJ2-5; 16 nucleotides agree with TRBD2. CDR3 size: 17 residues. The germline gives CDR1 SQVTM, CDR2 ANQGSEA. The trim removed 5 bases at V and 2 bases at J, leaving 8 bases unmatched. The part of the CDR3 DNA that was read is TGCAGCGTTCGCGGGACTAGCGGGGGGGGACCGCAAGAGACC. Encoded protein: CSVRGTSGGGPQET. The CDR3 reads in full as CSVRGTSGGGPQETQYF.

Remarks on this clone: The CDR3 end falls 3 residues outside the read, so it is completed with the germline J gene. J is TRBJ2-2 and V is TRBV29-1; TRBD1 aligns across 9 bases. V lost 7 bases, J lost 0 bases, and 3 bases stayed unmatched. The CDR3 runs 14 residues. The germline CDR1 and CDR2 sequences are SQVTM and ANQGSEA. Here the CDR3 reads CSGTGASNTGELFF. Partial CDR3 DNA: TGCAGCGGGACAGGGGCATCGAACACCGGGGAG.

As to this clone: Coverage ceases 3 residues before the CDR3 finishes, and the germline J gene fills in the end. The genes are TRBV19 and TRBJ2-3; maybe TRBD1 (6 bases). The CDR3 sequence is 13 residues long. With 6 bases removed from V and 2 bases from J, the gap between germline ends came to 9 bases. Germline assignment: CDR1 LNHDA and CDR2 SQIVND (reference sequence). The DNA read from the CDR3 is TGTGCCAGTAGCTGGACAGTCACAGATACG. It encodes CASSWTVTDT. The CDR3 in full is CASSWTVTDTQYF.

On this clone itself: The read comes to an end 3 residues before the CDR3 does, leaving the germline J gene to fill in the end. The J gene is TRBJ1-2, the V gene TRBV30; TRBD1 aligns across 7 bases. There are 13 residues in the CDR3. V lost 4 bases to trimming and J lost 4 bases; unmatched junction nucleotides: 6. CDR1 is GTSNPN, CDR2 SVGIG, per germline (reference sequence). Incomplete CDR3 DNA: TGTGCCTGGACCCTGACAGGGACCTATGGC. This encodes CAWTLTGTYG. From start to end, the CDR3 is CAWTLTGTYGYTF.

To note about this clone: Read sequence stops 3 residues before the CDR3 end, and the germline J gene provides the missing end. The rearrangement joins TRBV6-4 to TRBJ2-3, with 8 bases fitting TRBD1. The length of the CDR3 is 19 residues. CDR1 and CDR2 from the germline V gene are MRHNA and SNTAGT. J lost 2 bases, V lost 0 bases, and 13 bases had no gene match. CDR3 DNA, as far as it was read: TGTGCCAGCAGTGACTCGATCGAGAGTTGGGACAGGTACACAGATACG. Translated: CASSDSIESWDRYTDT. The full CDR3 protein is CASSDSIESWDRYTDTQYF.